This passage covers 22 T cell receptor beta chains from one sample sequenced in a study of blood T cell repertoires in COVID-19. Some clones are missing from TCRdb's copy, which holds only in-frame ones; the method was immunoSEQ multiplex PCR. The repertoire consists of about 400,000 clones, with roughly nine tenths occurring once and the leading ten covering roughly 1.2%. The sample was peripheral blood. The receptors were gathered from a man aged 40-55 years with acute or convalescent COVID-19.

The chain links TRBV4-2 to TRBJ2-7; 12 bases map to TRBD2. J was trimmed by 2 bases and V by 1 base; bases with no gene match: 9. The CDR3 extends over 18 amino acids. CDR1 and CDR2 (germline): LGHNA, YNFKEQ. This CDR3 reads CASSQAVTSGRSTYEQYF. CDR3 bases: TGTGCCAGCAGCCAAGCGGTCACTAGCGGGAGGTCTACCTACGAGCAGTACTTC.

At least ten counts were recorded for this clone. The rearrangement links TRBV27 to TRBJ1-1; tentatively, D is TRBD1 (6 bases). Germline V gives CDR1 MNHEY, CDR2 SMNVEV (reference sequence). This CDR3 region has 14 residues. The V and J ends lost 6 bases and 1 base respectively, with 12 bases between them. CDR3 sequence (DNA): TGTGCCAGCAGCTCCGGACAGAGGAACACTGAAGCTTTCTTT. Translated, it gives CASSSGQRNTEAFF.

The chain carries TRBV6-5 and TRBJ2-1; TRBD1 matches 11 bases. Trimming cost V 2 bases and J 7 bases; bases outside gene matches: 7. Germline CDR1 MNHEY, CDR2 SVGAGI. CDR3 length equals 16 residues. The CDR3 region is CASSYNRDRGKNEQFF. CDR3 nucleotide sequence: TGTGCCAGCAGTTACAACCGGGACAGGGGGAAGAATGAGCAGTTCTTC.

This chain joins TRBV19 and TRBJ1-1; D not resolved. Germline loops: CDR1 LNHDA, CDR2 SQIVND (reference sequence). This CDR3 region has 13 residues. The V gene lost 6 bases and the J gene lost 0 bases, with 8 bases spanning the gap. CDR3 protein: CASSSSVNTEAFF. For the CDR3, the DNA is TGTGCCAGTAGCTCGTCCGTGAACACTGAAGCTTTCTTT. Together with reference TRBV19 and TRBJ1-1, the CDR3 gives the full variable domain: DGGITQSPKYLFRKEGQNVTLSCEQNLNHDAMYWYRQDPGQGLRLIYYSQIVNDFQKGDIAEGYSVSREKKESFPLTVTSAQKNPTAFYLCASSSSVNTEAFFGQGTRLTVV.

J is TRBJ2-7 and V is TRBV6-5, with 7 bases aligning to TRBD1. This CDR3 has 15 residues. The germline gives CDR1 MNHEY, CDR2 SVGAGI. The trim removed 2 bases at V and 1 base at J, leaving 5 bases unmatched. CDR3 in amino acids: CASSYATGVSYEQYF. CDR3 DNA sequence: TGTGCCAGCAGTTACGCAACAGGGGTTTCCTACGAGCAGTACTTC.

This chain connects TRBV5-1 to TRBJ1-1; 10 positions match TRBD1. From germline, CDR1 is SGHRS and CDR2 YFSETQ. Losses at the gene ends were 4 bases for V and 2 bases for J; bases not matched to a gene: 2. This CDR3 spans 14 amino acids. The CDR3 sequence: CASSRTGGNTEAFF. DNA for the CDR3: TGCGCCAGCAGCCGGACAGGGGGAAACACTGAAGCTTTCTTT. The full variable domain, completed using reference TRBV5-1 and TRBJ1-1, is KAGVTQTPRYLIKTRGQQVTLSCSPISGHRSVSWYQQTPGQGLQFLFEYFSETQRNKGNFPGRFSGRQFSNSRSEMNVSTLELGDSALYLCASSRTGGNTEAFFGQGTRLTVV.

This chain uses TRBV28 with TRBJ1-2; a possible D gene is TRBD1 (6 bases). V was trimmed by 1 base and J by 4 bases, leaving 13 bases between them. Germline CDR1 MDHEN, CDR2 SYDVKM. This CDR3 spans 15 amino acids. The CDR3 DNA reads TGTGCCAGCAGTTTATATGGGGGCGGCGGCTATGGCTACACCTTC. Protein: CASSLYGGGGYGYTF.

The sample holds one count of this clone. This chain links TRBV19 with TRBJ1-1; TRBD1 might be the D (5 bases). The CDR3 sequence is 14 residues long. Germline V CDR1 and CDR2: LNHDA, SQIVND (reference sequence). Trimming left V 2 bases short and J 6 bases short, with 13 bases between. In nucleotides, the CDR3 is TGTGCCAGTAGTATAAACGCAGGGCACCCTGAAGCTTTCTTT. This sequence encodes CASSINAGHPEAFF.

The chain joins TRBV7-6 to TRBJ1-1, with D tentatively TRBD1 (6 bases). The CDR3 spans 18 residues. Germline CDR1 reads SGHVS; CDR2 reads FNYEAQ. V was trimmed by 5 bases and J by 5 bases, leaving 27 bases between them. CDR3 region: CASSLGSGTGSSGTEAFF. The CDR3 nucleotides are TGTGCCAGCAGCCTAGGGTCGGGAACAGGGAGCTCAGGGACTGAAGCTTTCTTT. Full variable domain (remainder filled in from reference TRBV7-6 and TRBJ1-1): GAGVSQSPRYKVTKRGQDVALRCDPISGHVSLYWYRQALGQGPEFLTYFNYEAQQDKSGLPNDRFSAERPEGSISTLTIQRTEQRDSAMYRCASSLGSGTGSSGTEAFFGQGTRLTVV.

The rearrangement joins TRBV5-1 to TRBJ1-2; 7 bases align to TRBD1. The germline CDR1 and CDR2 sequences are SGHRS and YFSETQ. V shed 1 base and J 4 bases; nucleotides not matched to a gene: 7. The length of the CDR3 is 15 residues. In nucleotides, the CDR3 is TGCGCCAGCAGCTTGAGACTACAGGGGAGCTATGGCTACACCTTC. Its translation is CASSLRLQGSYGYTF.

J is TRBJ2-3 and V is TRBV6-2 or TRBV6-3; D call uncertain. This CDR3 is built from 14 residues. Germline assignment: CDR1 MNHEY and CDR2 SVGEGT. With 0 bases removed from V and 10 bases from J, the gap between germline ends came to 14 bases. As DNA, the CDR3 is TGTGCCAGCAGTTACTCCCTCGGCCCCGCGGCGCAGTATTTT. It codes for CASSYSLGPAAQYF.

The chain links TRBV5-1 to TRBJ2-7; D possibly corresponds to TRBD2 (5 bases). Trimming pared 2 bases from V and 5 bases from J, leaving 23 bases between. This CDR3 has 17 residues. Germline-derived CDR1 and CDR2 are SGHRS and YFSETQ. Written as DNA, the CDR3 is TGCGCCAGCAGCTTAGGATCGACTGGGAGCCGGGTCAACGAGCAGTACTTC. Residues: CASSLGSTGSRVNEQYF. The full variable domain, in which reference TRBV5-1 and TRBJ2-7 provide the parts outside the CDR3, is KAGVTQTPRYLIKTRGQQVTLSCSPISGHRSVSWYQQTPGQGLQFLFEYFSETQRNKGNFPGRFSGRQFSNSRSEMNVSTLELGDSALYLCASSLGSTGSRVNEQYFGPGTRLTVT.

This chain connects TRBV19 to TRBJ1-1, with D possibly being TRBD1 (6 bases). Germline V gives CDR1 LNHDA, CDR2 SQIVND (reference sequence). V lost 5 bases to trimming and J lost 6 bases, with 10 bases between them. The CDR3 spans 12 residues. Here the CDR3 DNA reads TGTGCCAGTAGTTTTCCAGGGGCTGAAGCTTTCTTT. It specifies CASSFPGAEAFF.

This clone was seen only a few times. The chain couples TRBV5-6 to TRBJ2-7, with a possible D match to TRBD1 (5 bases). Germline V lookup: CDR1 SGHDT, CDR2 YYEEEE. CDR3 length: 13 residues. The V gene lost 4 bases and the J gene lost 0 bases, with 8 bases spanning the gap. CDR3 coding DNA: TGTGCCAGCAGCCCGGACAACTCCTACGAGCAGTACTTC. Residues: CASSPDNSYEQYF.

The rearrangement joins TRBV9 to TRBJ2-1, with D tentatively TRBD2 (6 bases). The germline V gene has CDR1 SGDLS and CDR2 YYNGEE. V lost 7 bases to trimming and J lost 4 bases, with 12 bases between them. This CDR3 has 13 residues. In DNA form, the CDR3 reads TGTGCCAGCGGGGGACTTACGTACAATGAGCAGTTCTTC. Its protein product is CASGGLTYNEQFF.

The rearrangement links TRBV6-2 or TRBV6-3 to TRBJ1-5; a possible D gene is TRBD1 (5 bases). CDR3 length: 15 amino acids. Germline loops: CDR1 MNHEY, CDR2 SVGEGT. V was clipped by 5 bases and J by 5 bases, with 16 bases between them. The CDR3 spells CASSTSGYGHQPQHF. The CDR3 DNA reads TGTGCCAGCAGTACGTCAGGGTATGGGCATCAGCCCCAGCATTTT.

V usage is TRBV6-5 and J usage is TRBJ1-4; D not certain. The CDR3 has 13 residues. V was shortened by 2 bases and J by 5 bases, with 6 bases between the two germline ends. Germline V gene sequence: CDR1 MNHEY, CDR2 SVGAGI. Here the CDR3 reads CASSYEGNEKLFF. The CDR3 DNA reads TGTGCCAGCAGTTACGAGGGAAATGAAAAACTGTTTTTT.

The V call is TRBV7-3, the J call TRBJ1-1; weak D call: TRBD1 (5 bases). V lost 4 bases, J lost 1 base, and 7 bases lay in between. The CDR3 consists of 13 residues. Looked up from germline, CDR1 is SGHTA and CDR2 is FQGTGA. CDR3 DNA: TGTGCCAGCAGCTCCACAGGGAACACTGAAGCTTTCTTT. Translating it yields CASSSTGNTEAFF.

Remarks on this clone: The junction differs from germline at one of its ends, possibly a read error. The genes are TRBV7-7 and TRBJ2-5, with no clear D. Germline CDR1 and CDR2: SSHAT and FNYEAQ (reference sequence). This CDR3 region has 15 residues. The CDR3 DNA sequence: TGTGCTAGCAGTTTGGATGCCTACAGCCGAGAGACCCAGTACTTC. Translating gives CASSLDAYSRETQYF.

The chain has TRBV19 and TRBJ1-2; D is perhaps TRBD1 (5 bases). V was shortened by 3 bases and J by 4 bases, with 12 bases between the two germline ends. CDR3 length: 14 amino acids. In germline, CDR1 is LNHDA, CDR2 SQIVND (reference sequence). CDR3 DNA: TGTGCCAGTAGTATGCAGGGCCCCGTCTATGGCTACACCTTC. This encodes CASSMQGPVYGYTF.

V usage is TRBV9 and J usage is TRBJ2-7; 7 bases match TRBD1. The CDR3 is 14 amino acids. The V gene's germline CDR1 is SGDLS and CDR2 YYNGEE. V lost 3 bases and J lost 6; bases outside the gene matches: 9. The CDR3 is CASSEGDSSSEQYF. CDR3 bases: TGTGCCAGCAGCGAGGGGGACAGCTCGAGCGAGCAGTACTTC.

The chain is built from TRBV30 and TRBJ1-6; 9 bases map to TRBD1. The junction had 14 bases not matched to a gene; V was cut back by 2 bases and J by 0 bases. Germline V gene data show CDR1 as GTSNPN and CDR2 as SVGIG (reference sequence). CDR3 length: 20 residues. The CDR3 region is CAWSLTPDRGASSYNSPLHF. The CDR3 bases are TGTGCCTGGAGTTTAACGCCTGACAGGGGGGCCAGCTCCTATAATTCACCCCTCCACTTT. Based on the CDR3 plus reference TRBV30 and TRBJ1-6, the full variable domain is SQTIHQWPATLVQPVGSPLSLECTVEGTSNPNLYWYRQAAGRGLQLLFYSVGIGQISSEVPQNLSASRPQDRQFILSSKKLLLSDSGFYLCAWSLTPDRGASSYNSPLHFGNGTRLTVT.